A selection of T cell receptor beta chains follows, all from one sample in a study of T cell responses to AZD1222 COVID-19 vaccine. Some clones are missing from TCRdb's copy, which holds only in-frame ones; the method was immunoSEQ multiplex PCR. This sample has approximately 140,000 clones; roughly 92% occur once, and the top ten carry 0.9% to 1.4%. The sample in question was peripheral blood, obtained 28 days after the second AZD1222 dose. All receptors derive from an adult who received the AZD1222 COVID-19 vaccine. Each CDR3 is given without its conserved first and last residue.

TRBV2,TRBJ2-5,ASSDRGETQY
TRBV19,TRBJ2-7,ASSMPTGGSYEQY
TRBV5-1,TRBJ2-3,ASSLRGIDTQY
TRBV27,TRBJ2-1,ASPPYNEQF
TRBV5-6,TRBJ1-1,ASSRYRVSSLNTEAF
TRBV5-1,TRBJ1-4,ASSLRSQGSDGKLF
TRBV28,TRBJ1-5,ASRSGATNQPQH
TRBV5-5,TRBJ2-1,ASSSTAGKAMREQF
TRBV28,TRBJ2-2,ASDRQDRARELF
TRBV9,TRBJ1-2,ASSPPPPGHNYGYT
TRBV10-3,TRBJ1-5,AISETVNQPQH
TRBV7-2,TRBJ2-5,ASSLVPDRGQETQY
TRBV11-2,TRBJ1-2,ASSPMDRVGYT
TRBV27,TRBJ2-7,ASSPHGASYEQY
TRBV5-8,TRBJ2-1,ASSLAPGEQF
TRBV29-1,TRBJ1-5,SVVGGSNQPQH
TRBV6-4,TRBJ1-5,ASSHPDKGRAFNQPQH
TRBV14,TRBJ2-3,ASSQAGGLAGHRTDTQY
TRBV28,TRBJ1-1,ASSLETEAF
TRBV27,TRBJ1-5,ASSSRKQGGGRSNQPQH
TRBV12-3/TRBV12-4,TRBJ2-2,ASTLYTGELF
TRBV4-3,TRBJ2-7,ASSRDRAYEQY
TRBV30,TRBJ1-6,AWASSYSPLH
TRBV19,TRBJ1-5,ASSIRQGNQPQH
TRBV5-5,TRBJ2-3,ASSPPLAPDTQY
TRBV7-8,TRBJ1-5,ASSSDRGQPQH
TRBV12-3/TRBV12-4,TRBJ1-2,ASSSGTEYGYT
TRBV5-1,TRBJ1-5,ASSVGTGEPQH
TRBV28,TRBJ1-5,ASQDSNQPQH
TRBV9,TRBJ2-3,ASSVEGTGIGADTQY
TRBV7-6,TRBJ1-1,ASSLARDRGAF
TRBV5-6,TRBJ1-1,ASRGVGRNTEAF
TRBV21-1,TRBJ1-5,ASSKGVYSNQPQH
TRBV7-8,TRBJ2-7,ASSPGPGGEQY
TRBV27,TRBJ2-3,ASRSSGTDTQY
TRBV6-5,TRBJ1-5,ASSYPGGAVQPQH
TRBV29-1,TRBJ2-3,SVVESARTQY
TRBV28,TRBJ1-4,ASSTSTQLF
TRBV28,TRBJ2-3,ASSPGQLTDTQY
TRBV18,TRBJ2-5,ASSPQETQY
TRBV5-6,TRBJ2-6,ASREGAGANVLT
TRBV12-1,TRBJ1-6,ASSATGGFSPLH
TRBV7-8,TRBJ2-7,ASSWDRGPYEQY
TRBV3-1/TRBV3-2,TRBJ1-1,ASSQDSPGTEAF
TRBV2,TRBJ2-3,ASRKASLPSTDTQY
TRBV5-4,TRBJ2-7,ASSFDAYEQY
TRBV18,TRBJ2-5,ASSPKSYLTQETQY
TRBV24-1,TRBJ2-3,ATSDLPRDRDTDTQY
TRBV19,TRBJ1-1,ASSGRGEAF
TRBV25-1,TRBJ2-1,ASSDPSGSSDNEQF
TRBV6-5,TRBJ1-1,ASSRTGSGPAF
TRBV5-6,TRBJ2-2,ASSLGQGGYAGELF
TRBV9,TRBJ1-1,ASSPWTGQNTEAF
TRBV28,TRBJ2-2,ASSLSLAGGHGELF
TRBV27,TRBJ2-7,ASSFRREPTYEQY
TRBV15,TRBJ1-4,ATSTGTGGNEKLF
TRBV6-5,TRBJ1-1,ASSYPDSWATGRAF
TRBV5-1,TRBJ1-1,ASSLPTGGNTEAF
TRBV7-2,TRBJ2-3,ASSTLTSPSTQY